The 18 T cell receptor beta chains in this list originate from one sample, sequenced in a study of blood T cell repertoires in COVID-19. This table comes from immunoSEQ multiplex PCR, and its TCRdb copy is limited to in-frame clones, with some not included. The sample records roughly 500,000 clones, roughly 89% being singletons. The sequenced sample was peripheral blood. The receptors derive from a man younger than 35 with COVID-19, enrolled during active disease.

The J gene is TRBJ2-2, the V gene TRBV11-2; D gene uncertain. Per the germline V gene, CDR1 is SGHAT and CDR2 is FQNNGV. Trimming left V 5 bases short and J 3 bases short, with 10 bases between. The CDR3 spans 14 residues. CDR3 region: CASSTNRDTGELFF. The CDR3 region has the DNA TGTGCCAGCAGCACCAACCGGGACACCGGGGAGCTGTTTTTT.

This clone was seen a single time. The chain links TRBV9 to TRBJ2-7; 8 bases fit TRBD2. The junction had 10 bases not matched to a gene; V was cut back by 3 bases and J by 2 bases. Germline CDR1 and CDR2: SGDLS and YYNGEE. This CDR3 is built from 16 residues. The CDR3 sequence is CASSALTSAEPYEQYF. The CDR3 nucleotides read TGTGCCAGCAGCGCCCTGACTAGCGCAGAACCCTACGAGCAGTACTTC. Looking up the rest from reference TRBV9 and TRBJ2-7 gives the full variable domain: DSGVTQTPKHLITATGQRVTLRCSPRSGDLSVYWYQQSLDQGLQFLIQYYNGEERAKGNILERFSAQQFPDLHSELNLSSLELGDSALYFCASSALTSAEPYEQYFGPGTRLTVT.

The V gene is TRBV2, the J gene TRBJ1-5, with D perhaps matching TRBD1 (6 bases). The CDR3 loop spans 15 amino acids. The V gene lost 5 bases and the J gene lost 0 bases, with 11 bases spanning the gap. The germline V gene encodes CDR1 SNHLY and CDR2 FYNNEI. Here the CDR3 DNA reads TGTGCCAGCAGTCCGCAGGGGAATAGCAATCAGCCCCAGCATTTT. Encoded protein: CASSPQGNSNQPQHF.

The CDR3 protein is CASSEFRTGRTEAFF. The CDR3 DNA reads TGTGCCAGCAGTGAATTTCGGACAGGGCGGACTGAAGCTTTCTTT. The chain joins TRBV6-1 to TRBJ1-1, with 8 bases aligning to TRBD1. The CDR3 runs 15 residues. Per the germline V gene, CDR1 is MNHNS and CDR2 is SASEGT. Losses at the gene ends were 2 bases for V and 5 bases for J; bases not matched to a gene: 7.

The rearrangement links TRBV7-9 to TRBJ2-1, with TRBD2 matching over 9 bases. Germline CDR1 and CDR2: SEHNR and FQNEAQ (reference sequence). V trimming: 5 bases; J trimming: 7 bases; junction bases outside the gene matches: 12. This CDR3 is 16 amino acids long. CDR3 amino acids: CASSPTSGSFVNEQFF. For the CDR3, the DNA is TGTGCCAGCAGCCCGACTAGCGGCTCTTTTGTGAATGAGCAGTTCTTC.

This chain joins TRBV12-3 or TRBV12-4 and TRBJ2-3, with 7 bases lining up with TRBD1. This CDR3 region has 12 residues. J was trimmed by 9 bases and V by 3 bases; bases with no gene match: 3. CDR3 DNA: TGTGCCAGCAGTTTCACGACAGGGACGCAGTATTTT. Amino acid sequence: CASSFTTGTQYF.

The V call is TRBV6-2 or TRBV6-3, the J call TRBJ2-1; D might be TRBD1 (6 bases). CDR1 and CDR2 from the germline V gene are MNHEY and SVGEGT. The CDR3 has 13 residues. With 6 bases removed from V and 5 bases from J, the gap between germline ends came to 11 bases. CDR3 nucleotides: TGTGCCAGCAGCCCCGGGACACACAATGAGCAGTTCTTC. Encoded protein: CASSPGTHNEQFF.

Here the CDR3 reads CASSPRGKLNTEAFF. The CDR3 DNA sequence: TGTGCCAGCAGTCCCCGGGGTAAGCTGAACACTGAAGCTTTCTTT. The rearrangement links TRBV2 to TRBJ1-1; no firm D call. CDR1 is SNHLY, CDR2 FYNNEI, per germline. V was clipped by 5 bases and J by 0 bases, with 13 bases between them. This CDR3 is 15 amino acids long.

The chain combines TRBV5-4 with TRBJ1-1; possible D gene TRBD1, 6 bases. V shed 0 bases and J shed 5 bases, with 17 bases lying between them. The CDR3 loop spans 16 amino acids. CDR1 and CDR2 from the germline V gene are SGHNT and YYREEE (reference sequence). The CDR3 DNA reads as TGTGCCAGCAGCTTGGCGCGGGGGCGTCCGGGGACTGAAGCTTTCTTT. Amino acid sequence: CASSLARGRPGTEAFF.

The gene calls are TRBV15 and TRBJ2-2; D is undetermined. The CDR3 is made up of 18 amino acids. Germline-derived CDR1 and CDR2 are LNHNV and YYDKDF (reference sequence). V was clipped by 0 bases and J by 1 base, with 15 bases between them. The CDR3, as DNA: TGTGCCACCAGCAGAGATTGGAGCTTTGTGGTGAACACCGGGGAGCTGTTTTTT. Amino acid sequence: CATSRDWSFVVNTGELFF.

The chain joins TRBV6-5 to TRBJ1-1; 9 bases map to TRBD1. The CDR3 contains 16 residues. With V trimmed by 2 bases and J by 5 bases, 9 bases remained unmatched. In germline, CDR1 is MNHEY, CDR2 SVGAGI. The chain's CDR3 is CASSYGTGLIETEAFF. CDR3 nucleotides: TGTGCCAGCAGTTACGGGACAGGGCTGATTGAGACTGAAGCTTTCTTT.

The chain is built from TRBV5-6 and TRBJ1-5; D not certain. CDR1 SGHDT and CDR2 YYEEEE come from the germline V gene. This CDR3 comprises 13 residues. The ends were cut back, 0 bases at V and 5 bases at J, with 6 bases in the middle. Written as DNA, the CDR3 is TGTGCCAGCAGCTTGGCACCGGATCAGCCCCAGCATTTT. Amino acids: CASSLAPDQPQHF.

The J gene is TRBJ2-2, the V gene TRBV10-2, with 12 positions matching TRBD2. The CDR3 consists of 15 residues. CDR1 is WSHSY and CDR2 is SAAADI in the germline V gene. V gave up 6 bases and J gave up 6 bases; unmatched junction bases: 5. The CDR3 is CASRLAGGPAGELFF. CDR3 bases: TGCGCCAGCAGGCTAGCGGGAGGGCCGGCCGGGGAGCTGTTTTTT.

The CDR3: CAISDKSGSANEQFF. DNA for the CDR3: TGTGCCATCAGTGACAAAAGCGGGAGCGCGAATGAGCAGTTCTTC. The chain has TRBV10-3 and TRBJ2-1; TRBD2 aligns across 8 bases. After removal of 3 bases from V and 7 bases from J, the junction contained 8 bases not matched to a gene. Germline CDR1 and CDR2: ENHRY and SYGVKD. This CDR3 spans 15 amino acids.

This clone came up once. The chain carries TRBV19 and TRBJ1-1, with D possibly matching TRBD1 (6 bases). The germline V gene has CDR1 LNHDA and CDR2 SQIVND (reference sequence). The CDR3 covers 15 residues. Trimming removed 1 base at V and 7 bases at J, with 16 bases between. The CDR3 loop reads CASSIGAGGRGEAFF. CDR3 bases: TGTGCCAGTAGTATAGGAGCGGGGGGCAGAGGTGAAGCTTTCTTT.

The chain is built from TRBV15 and TRBJ1-5, with D maybe TRBD1 (5 bases). Per the germline V gene, CDR1 is LNHNV and CDR2 is YYDKDF (reference sequence). There are 17 residues in the CDR3. Trimming took off 3 bases at V and 2 bases at J, with 17 bases between the two ends. For the CDR3, the DNA is TGTGCCACCAGCAGGGAGGGACTCCTACATGGCAATCAGCCCCAGCATTTT. It is translated as CATSREGLLHGNQPQHF. Variable domain in full (rest from reference TRBV15 and TRBJ1-5): DAMVIQNPRYQVTQFGKPVTLSCSQTLNHNVMYWYQQKSSQAPKLLFHYYDKDFNNEADTPDNFQSRRPNTSFCFLDIRSPGLGDTAMYLCATSREGLLHGNQPQHFGDGTRLSIL.

The J gene is TRBJ2-7, the V gene TRBV6-5; TRBD2 aligns across 9 bases. J lost 6 bases, V lost 7 bases, and 7 bases had no gene match. The germline CDR1 and CDR2 sequences are MNHEY and SVGAGI. The CDR3 extends over 13 amino acids. The CDR3 nucleotides are TGTGCCAGCAATCAGCGGGGGGATGGCGAGCAGTACTTC. Translated: CASNQRGDGEQYF.

V gene TRBV5-1 combines with J gene TRBJ2-7; D possibly corresponds to TRBD2 (6 bases). Trimming cost V 3 bases and J 2 bases, with 18 bases left between them. In germline, CDR1 is SGHRS, CDR2 YFSETQ. CDR3 length: 16 amino acids. DNA of the CDR3: TGCGCCAGCAGCTGGACCCCCACTAGCAGTACCTACGAGCAGTACTTC. Its translation is CASSWTPTSSTYEQYF.